The 28 T cell receptor beta chains reported below all come from one sample, sequenced in a study of neoadjuvant anti-PD-1 for oral cavity cancer. Time point here: after neoadjuvant nivolumab, at surgical resection. Profiled with immunoSEQ multiplex PCR; TCRdb holds only in-frame clones, not every one. The sample contains tens of thousands of clones, about 85% of which appear only once. Specimen: PBMCs, collected after nivolumab (anti-PD-1) treatment. Every receptor here comes from a person between 40 and 79 years old with oral cavity squamous cell carcinoma.

The chain couples TRBV2 to TRBJ2-3; perhaps TRBD2 as D (6 bases). This CDR3 contains 13 residues. The germline CDR1 and CDR2 sequences are SNHLY and FYNNEI. Trimming cost V 2 bases and J 4 bases, with 7 bases left between them. The CDR3 bases are TGTGCCAGCAGTGAAAGGAGGGCAGATACGCAGTATTTT. Translating gives CASSERRADTQYF. Filled out from reference TRBV2 and TRBJ2-3, the complete variable domain reads EPEVTQTPSHQVTQMGQEVILRCVPISNHLYFYWYRQILGQKVEFLVSFYNNEISEKSEIFDDQFSVERPDGSNFTLKIRSTKLEDSAMYFCASSERRADTQYFGPGTRLTVL.

This chain uses TRBV28 with TRBJ1-5; 11 bases are shared with TRBD1. There are 14 residues in the CDR3. Germline V gives CDR1 MDHEN, CDR2 SYDVKM. The V gene end was trimmed by 6 bases and the J gene end by 7 bases; junction bases not matched to a gene: 5. CDR3 sequence: CASRGQGAWQPQHF. In DNA form, the CDR3 reads TGTGCCAGCAGAGGACAGGGGGCTTGGCAGCCCCAGCATTTT.

The chain employs TRBV7-9 and TRBJ1-4; 7 bases align to TRBD1. CDR1 is SEHNR, CDR2 FQNEAQ, per germline (reference sequence). V was pared by 4 bases and J by 4 bases, with 9 bases of the junction left unmatched. This CDR3 has 16 amino acids. The CDR3 spells CASSSAMQGGNEKLFF. In nucleotides, the CDR3 is TGTGCCAGCAGCTCTGCAATGCAGGGGGGTAATGAAAAACTGTTTTTT.

The rearrangement links TRBV5-5 to TRBJ2-7, with D possibly TRBD1 on 5 matching bases. Germline V CDR1 and CDR2: SGHKS, YYEKEE (reference sequence). The CDR3 extends over 14 amino acids. V dropped 6 bases and J dropped 2 bases, with 15 bases sitting between them. CDR3 DNA: TGTGCCAGCATCGCAGGGCTCACCACCTACGAGCAGTACTTC. Translation gives CASIAGLTTYEQYF.

The CDR3 DNA sequence: TGTGCCATCAGTGAGAAAGGTGGAAGCTCCTACAATGAGCAGTTCTTC. Protein: CAISEKGGSSYNEQFF. The chain recombines TRBV10-3 with TRBJ2-1; D unresolved. Trimming shortened V by 2 bases and J by 0 bases, and 11 bases separated the two germline ends. CDR3 length equals 16 residues. In germline, CDR1 is ENHRY, CDR2 SYGVKD.

The sample holds one count of this clone. The V call is TRBV19, the J call TRBJ2-3; D gene unclear. Germline CDR1 LNHDA, CDR2 SQIVND (reference sequence). This CDR3 is 13 amino acids long. V lost 5 bases, J lost 6 bases, and 12 bases lay in between. CDR3 sequence reads: CASSASRSDTQYF. In DNA form, the CDR3 reads TGTGCCAGTAGTGCTTCTAGGTCGGATACGCAGTATTTT.

V and J are TRBV10-3 and TRBJ2-5, with D maybe TRBD2 (7 bases). V was shortened by 10 bases and J by 4 bases, with 22 bases between the two germline ends. Germline CDR1 is ENHRY and CDR2 is SYGVKD. The CDR3 length is 15 residues. Here the CDR3 DNA reads TGTGCCACCCTGGCGTATGCGGGGGCGGGAGAGACCCAGTACTTC. Its protein product is CATLAYAGAGETQYF.

The chain has TRBV5-1 and TRBJ2-7; tentatively, D is TRBD1 or TRBD2 (5 bases each). CDR3 length: 15 residues. CDR1 SGHRS and CDR2 YFSETQ come from the germline V gene. V lost 2 bases and J lost 0, with 12 bases in between. In nucleotides, the CDR3 is TGCGCCAGCAGCTTCGGGACCGCGGACTCCTACGAGCAGTACTTC. It yields the protein CASSFGTADSYEQYF.

V gene TRBV27 combines with J gene TRBJ1-2; D not certain. Trimming took off 6 bases at V and 2 bases at J, with 10 bases between the two ends. This CDR3 has 13 residues. Germline values: CDR1 MNHEY, CDR2 SMNVEV (reference sequence). The CDR3 DNA sequence: TGTGCCAGCAGCCGGACGGAGAACTATGGCTACACCTTC. Amino acids: CASSRTENYGYTF.

This chain uses TRBV6-5 with TRBJ1-2; maybe TRBD1 (5 bases). Germline CDR1 and CDR2: MNHEY and SVGAGI. Trimming stripped 10 bases from V and 0 bases from J, with 15 bases between. The CDR3 is 14 amino acids. The CDR3 here is CATRGAATNYGYTF. In DNA form, the CDR3 reads TGTGCCACCCGCGGGGCAGCCACTAACTATGGCTACACCTTC.

The rearrangement links TRBV6-1 to TRBJ1-1; 9 bases map to TRBD1. Losses at the gene ends were 5 bases for V and 3 bases for J; bases not matched to a gene: 7. Per the germline V gene, CDR1 is MNHNS and CDR2 is SASEGT. CDR3 length: 15 residues. The CDR3 spells CASSQRTGADTEAFF. The DNA of the CDR3 is TGTGCCAGCAGTCAGAGGACAGGGGCGGACACTGAAGCTTTCTTT.

V usage is TRBV11-3 and J usage is TRBJ2-1; D unclear. This CDR3 contains 13 residues. The germline V gene encodes CDR1 SGHNT and CDR2 YENEEA. The V gene lost 4 bases and the J gene lost 5 bases, with 9 bases spanning the gap. The CDR3 nucleotides read TGTGCCAGCAGCTCCTTCGAAGACAATGAGCAGTTCTTC. This gives the protein CASSSFEDNEQFF.

The chain uses TRBV7-9 and TRBJ2-7; 8 nucleotides align to TRBD2. With 5 bases clipped from V and 4 bases from J, the junction kept 7 bases outside the gene matches. The CDR3 sequence is 14 residues long. Germline CDR1 and CDR2: SEHNR and FQNEAQ (reference sequence). The CDR3 region is CASSRSGSKYEQYF. In DNA, the CDR3 is TGTGCCAGCAGCCGAAGCGGGAGTAAGTACGAGCAGTACTTC.

This rearrangement joins TRBV10-3 to TRBJ2-3, with TRBD2 matching over 13 bases. CDR3 length: 16 amino acids. From germline, CDR1 is ENHRY and CDR2 SYGVKD. Trimming at V came to 6 bases and at J to 3 bases, leaving 6 bases not matched to a gene. CDR3 region: CAISKRLAGGTDTQYF. CDR3 nucleotides: TGTGCCATCAGCAAGAGACTAGCGGGAGGAACAGATACGCAGTATTTT.

The chain carries TRBV2 and TRBJ1-4; the match to TRBD1 covers 7 bases. This CDR3 contains 16 residues. Per the germline V gene, CDR1 is SNHLY and CDR2 is FYNNEI. Losses at the gene ends were 5 bases for V and 7 bases for J; bases not matched to a gene: 13. In nucleotides, the CDR3 is TGTGCCAGCAGTCGTATGCTAGGGGGCGGCGTTGAAAAACTGTTTTTT. This encodes CASSRMLGGGVEKLFF.

The chain joins TRBV7-6 to TRBJ2-1; either TRBD1 or TRBD2 may supply D (5 bases each). Deletions cut 2 bases from V and 6 bases from J, with 17 bases between. The V gene's germline CDR1 is SGHVS and CDR2 FNYEAQ. The CDR3 spans 16 residues. The CDR3 nucleotides are TGTGCCAGCAGCTTAAGTGGGGCTGTTGCGGGCAATGAGCAGTTCTTC. Protein sequence: CASSLSGAVAGNEQFF.

V is TRBV5-1 and J is TRBJ2-2; 10 positions match TRBD2. The germline V gene encodes CDR1 SGHRS and CDR2 YFSETQ. V was pared by 3 bases and J by 6 bases, with 14 bases of the junction left unmatched. The CDR3 covers 18 residues. The CDR3 DNA reads as TGCGCCAGCAGCTCCTCAGTGCAGCGGGAGGGACTCGCCGGGGAGCTGTTTTTT. As protein: CASSSSVQREGLAGELFF.

The V and J genes are TRBV5-1 and TRBJ2-7; 11 nucleotides align to TRBD1. Trimming took 4 bases from V and 4 from J; bases not matched to a gene: 13. The CDR3 extends over 17 amino acids. In germline, CDR1 is SGHRS, CDR2 YFSETQ. CDR3 DNA sequence: TGCGCCAGCAGCCCCGACCCGGGGACAGGGGGGGTTTACGAGCAGTACTTC. Translation: CASSPDPGTGGVYEQYF.

The chain joins TRBV5-1 to TRBJ2-6, with D possibly TRBD1 on 6 matching bases. V was cut by 2 bases and J by 0 bases, with 9 bases left in between. The CDR3 has 16 residues. From germline, CDR1 is SGHRS and CDR2 YFSETQ. CDR3 loop: CASSFDRISGANVLTF. For the CDR3, the DNA is TGCGCCAGCAGCTTCGACAGGATCTCTGGGGCCAACGTCCTGACTTTC.

V usage is TRBV13 and J usage is TRBJ1-1, with TRBD1 matching 10 bases. V gave up 4 bases and J gave up 5 bases; unmatched junction bases: 4. This CDR3 comprises 14 residues. The germline V gene has CDR1 PRHDT and CDR2 FYEKMQ (reference sequence). The CDR3 sequence: CASSSDRGATEAFF. CDR3 nucleotide sequence: TGTGCCAGCAGCTCGGACAGGGGGGCGACTGAAGCTTTCTTT.

The gene calls are TRBV7-3 and TRBJ2-2; possibly TRBD1 for D (5 bases). V lost 1 base to trimming and J lost 8 bases, with 8 bases between them. The CDR3 is 13 residues long. Germline V gives CDR1 SGHTA, CDR2 FQGTGA. As DNA, the CDR3 is TGTGCCAGCAGCTTAATGCAGGGTGGGGAGCTGTTTTTT. It encodes CASSLMQGGELFF. Full variable domain (remainder filled in from reference TRBV7-3 and TRBJ2-2): GAGVSQTPSNKVTEKGKYVELRCDPISGHTALYWYRQSLGQGPEFLIYFQGTGAADDSGLPNDRFFAVRPEGSVSTLKIQRTERGDSAVYLCASSLMQGGELFFGEGSRLTVL.

The V gene is TRBV16, the J gene TRBJ1-1; unclear D gene. CDR1 KGHSY and CDR2 FQNENV come from the germline V gene. CDR3 length: 14 residues. Trimming took 0 bases from V and 1 from J, leaving 6 bases between them. Written as DNA, the CDR3 is TGTGCCAGCAGCCAATCCGTGGGGAACACTGAAGCTTTCTTT. This codes for CASSQSVGNTEAFF.

The gene calls are TRBV5-1 and TRBJ2-3; D is perhaps TRBD2 (7 bases). Trimming took 4 bases from V and 4 from J, leaving 13 bases between them. There are 14 residues in the CDR3. Germline loops: CDR1 SGHRS, CDR2 YFSETQ. The CDR3 loop reads CASSRGGGADTQYF. CDR3 sequence (DNA): TGCGCCAGCAGCAGGGGGGGCGGAGCAGATACGCAGTATTTT.

For the CDR3, the DNA is TGTGCCACCGAGCTGGTCAGGGGACGGACTGAAGCTTTCTTT. This codes for CATELVRGRTEAFF. This chain joins TRBV19 and TRBJ1-1, with D maybe TRBD1 (6 bases). Germline CDR1 and CDR2: LNHDA and SQIVND (reference sequence). The CDR3 contains 14 residues. The V end lost 10 bases, the J end lost 5 bases, and 20 bases lay between the germline ends.

The rearrangement links TRBV2 to TRBJ2-1; 12 nucleotides align to TRBD1. Trimming cost V 3 bases and J 6 bases; bases outside gene matches: 6. Germline CDR1 SNHLY, CDR2 FYNNEI. CDR3 size: 16 residues. The CDR3 coding sequence is TGTGCCAGCAGTGAGGGACAGGGGGCGGGATCCAATGAGCAGTTCTTC. Its translation is CASSEGQGAGSNEQFF.

V and J are TRBV5-1 and TRBJ2-7, with a possible D match to TRBD1 (5 bases). This CDR3 has 14 residues. Germline-derived CDR1 and CDR2 are SGHRS and YFSETQ. Deletions cut 4 bases from V and 2 bases from J, with 13 bases between. CDR3 DNA: TGCGCCAGCAGCCTGTCCCAGGGAACCTACGAGCAGTACTTC. Residues: CASSLSQGTYEQYF.

A few counts support this clone. CDR3 nucleotide sequence: TGTGCCAGCAGCGAGGGGACTAGCGAAGTTTTGGATGAGCAGTTCTTC. Encoded protein: CASSEGTSEVLDEQFF. This chain uses TRBV9 with TRBJ2-1; 10 positions agree with TRBD2. Germline loops: CDR1 SGDLS, CDR2 YYNGEE. This CDR3 contains 16 residues. V shed 3 bases and J 8 bases; nucleotides not matched to a gene: 11.

Comment on this clone: One end of the junction does not line up with germline, which may come from a read error. The chain joins TRBV11-2 to TRBJ1-1; weak D call: TRBD1 (5 bases). The CDR3 has 11 amino acids. Germline lookup yields CDR1 SGHAT and CDR2 FQNNGV. The CDR3 DNA reads as TGTGCCTGCAGGGCGAACACTGAAGCTTTCTTT. It translates to CACRANTEAFF.